Below, one T cell receptor beta chain is given with its context. Its antigen remains unknown. The genomic DNA of each subset was split evenly across several immunoSEQ plates. Here immunoSEQ multiplex PCR was the method, and the copy in TCRdb shows in-frame clones only, minus some. The sample has about 1.5 million clones, under 99% seen once. This sample was taken from a study of shared clonotypes between healthy human individuals. In the study overall: The study used three CD4 naive, three CD4 memory, two CD8 naive and one CD8 memory plate per donor.

Study-level points and caveats: Generation probabilities of non-shared clonotypes were lower (relative to those shared by all four donors).

This CDR3 is 13 amino acids long. V was shortened by 4 bases and J by 1 base, with 7 bases between the two germline ends. Germline CDR1 and CDR2: LNHNV and YYDKDF (reference sequence). Adult Caucasians living in Nashville, Tennessee made up all of the donors. The chain links TRBV15 to TRBJ2-5; D gene ambiguous. Sequenced input: naive CD4+ T cells sorted from blood. The subset: CD45RA+ positively selected. The sequence came from a man aged 25-45 years in good health. This CDR3 reads CATSMRSQETQYF. For the CDR3, the DNA is TGTGCCACCAGCATGCGGTCCCAAGAGACCCAGTACTTC.